This is a list of T cell receptor beta chains from one sample in a study of CD4 T cells in relation to SARS-CoV-2 and coronaviruses. These TCRs are of unknown antigen specificity. The assay was immunoSEQ multiplex PCR, and TCRdb's table has in-frame clones only and misses some. This table has about 17,000 clones, 70% to 80% appearing once. The sequenced material came from CD4+ T cells from PBMCs, cultured in vitro. The receptors were gathered from a human donor in good health. The CDR3 runs from the conserved cysteine through the conserved F or W. Size values are once, few and many counts, or a class for expanded clones, and some rows have none.

v_gene	abundance	j_gene	CDR3aa
TRBV12-3/TRBV12-4	NA	TRBJ1-2	CASSWGNGYTF
TRBV5-1	NA	TRBJ2-5	CASSSVTSGRGETQYF
TRBV28	NA	TRBJ1-4	CASSSAGSAEKLFF
TRBV6-5	NA	TRBJ2-3	CASSRGTGSDTQYF
TRBV15	NA	TRBJ2-7	CASGRQRSYEQYF
TRBV5-1	NA	TRBJ2-2	CASSLVSTGRHTGELFF
TRBV3-1/TRBV3-2	once	TRBJ1-2	CASSPTRAGPYGYTF
TRBV5-6	NA	TRBJ2-7	CASSLPGQITYEQYF
TRBV5-1	NA	TRBJ2-2	CASSSTGRDTGELFF
TRBV6-5	NA	TRBJ2-3	CASSYSRGSTDTQYF
TRBV5-1	once	TRBJ2-3	CASSPAVADTQYF
TRBV25-1	NA	TRBJ2-3	CASSENPVAQYF
TRBV5-4	NA	TRBJ2-2	CASSLDTGELFF
TRBV5-6	NA	TRBJ2-4	CASSSMDSNIQYF
TRBV5-5	NA	TRBJ2-7	CASSDGEGLSYEQYF
TRBV6-1	NA	TRBJ1-2	CASSERSWGATGGNYGYTF
TRBV5-1	NA	TRBJ2-5	CASSGGGPQQETQYF
TRBV5-4	NA	TRBJ2-6	CASSFATGSSGANVLTF
TRBV6-1	NA	TRBJ1-5	CASSEALVRNQPQHF
TRBV4-1	NA	TRBJ2-7	CASSRDNEQYF
TRBV6-5	medium-sized	TRBJ2-7	CASSLGQGYEQYF
TRBV7-9	NA	TRBJ1-1	CASSLPGGQGHVFF
TRBV7-9	few	TRBJ2-1	CASSLAPGSGGYNEQFF
TRBV6-5	few	TRBJ1-5	CASRETFSNQPQHF
TRBV9	NA	TRBJ2-7	CASSSGGTRMREQYF
TRBV19	NA	TRBJ1-2	CAIKKVGHYGYTF
TRBV20-1	once	TRBJ2-7	CSASAPSYEQYF
TRBV14	NA	TRBJ2-5	CASSQETQYF
TRBV11-1	NA	TRBJ2-5	CASSLGRMKETQYF
TRBV2	NA	TRBJ2-2	CASTDRVLGELFF
TRBV24-1	NA	TRBJ2-3	CATSDRVGAATSTDTQYF
TRBV3-1/TRBV3-2	NA	TRBJ1-4	CASSQFLGGLNEKLFF
TRBV6-5	NA	TRBJ2-1	CASSLNRGGSGQFF
TRBV9	NA	TRBJ2-2	CASSVVGFGTGELFF
TRBV25-1	few	TRBJ2-7	CASSESSYEQYF
TRBV6-1	once	TRBJ1-5	CASSEASQGYQPQHF
TRBV5-8	few	TRBJ1-5	CASSLGTGYNQPQHF
TRBV4-1	NA	TRBJ2-7	CASSQERPSGIYEQYF
TRBV7-9	NA	TRBJ1-2	CASTGVSNYGYTF
TRBV7-3	NA	TRBJ2-1	CASSPAGTGAYNEQFF
TRBV30	few	TRBJ1-2	CAWENGHAAGGYTF
TRBV10-1	few	TRBJ2-2	CASSDPGQRFAGELFF